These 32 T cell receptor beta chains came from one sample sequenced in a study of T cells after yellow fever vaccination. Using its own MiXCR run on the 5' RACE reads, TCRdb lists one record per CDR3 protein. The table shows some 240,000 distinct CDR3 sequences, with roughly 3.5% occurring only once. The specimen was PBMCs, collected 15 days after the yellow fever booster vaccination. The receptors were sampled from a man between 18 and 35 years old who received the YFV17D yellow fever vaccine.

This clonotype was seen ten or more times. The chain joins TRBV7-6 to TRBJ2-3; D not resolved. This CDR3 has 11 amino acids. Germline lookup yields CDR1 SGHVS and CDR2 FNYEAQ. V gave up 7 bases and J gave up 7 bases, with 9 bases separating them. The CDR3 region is CASTEGYTQYF. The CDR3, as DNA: TGTGCCAGCACCGAAGGTTATACGCAGTATTTT.

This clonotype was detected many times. CDR3 sequence (DNA): TGCGCCAGCAGCCCGTTGACAGGGACTAGCACAGATACGCAGTATTTT. It codes for CASSPLTGTSTDTQYF. The chain combines TRBV4-1 with TRBJ2-3, with D possibly being TRBD1 (7 bases). There are 16 residues in the CDR3. V lost 4 bases and J 0 bases, leaving 14 bases between the germline ends. Germline CDR1 is MGHRA and CDR2 is YSYEKL.

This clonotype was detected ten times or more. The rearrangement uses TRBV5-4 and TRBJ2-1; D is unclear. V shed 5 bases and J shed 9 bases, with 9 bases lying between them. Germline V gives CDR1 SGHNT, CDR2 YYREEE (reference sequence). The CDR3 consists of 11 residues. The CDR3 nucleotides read TGTGCCAGCAGTCACGGACCTGAGCAGTTCTTC. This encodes CASSHGPEQFF.

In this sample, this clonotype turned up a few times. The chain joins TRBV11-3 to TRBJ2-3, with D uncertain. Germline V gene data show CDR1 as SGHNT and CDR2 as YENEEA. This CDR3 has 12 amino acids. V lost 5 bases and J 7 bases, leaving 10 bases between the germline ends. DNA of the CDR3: TGTGCCAGCAGCACACCGGGTAATACGCAGTATTTT. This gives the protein CASSTPGNTQYF.

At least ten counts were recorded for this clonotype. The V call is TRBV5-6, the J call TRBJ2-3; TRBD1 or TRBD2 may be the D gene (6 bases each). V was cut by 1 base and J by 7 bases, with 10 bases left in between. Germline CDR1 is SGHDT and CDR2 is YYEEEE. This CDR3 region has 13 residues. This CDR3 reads CASSLSGANTQYF. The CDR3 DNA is TGTGCCAGCAGCTTGTCGGGGGCGAATACGCAGTATTTT.

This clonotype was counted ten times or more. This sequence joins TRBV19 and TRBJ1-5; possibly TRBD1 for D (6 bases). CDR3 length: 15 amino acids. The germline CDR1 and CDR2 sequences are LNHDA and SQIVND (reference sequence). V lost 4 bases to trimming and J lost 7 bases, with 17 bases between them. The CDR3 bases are TGTGCCAGTAGTAGGGTCCGGGGGGCGGACCAGCCCCAGCATTTT. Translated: CASSRVRGADQPQHF.

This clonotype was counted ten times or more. As DNA, the CDR3 is TGCGCCAGCAGCCGCACAGGGACTAGCGGCTACGAGCAGTACTTC. It codes for CASSRTGTSGYEQYF. The chain links TRBV5-1 to TRBJ2-7, with 11 bases that match TRBD2. V was pared by 4 bases and J by 3 bases, with 6 bases of the junction left unmatched. The CDR3 has 15 residues. Germline loops: CDR1 SGHRS, CDR2 YFSETQ. The full variable domain, in which reference TRBV5-1 and TRBJ2-7 provide the parts outside the CDR3, is KAGVTQTPRYLIKTRGQQVTLSCSPISGHRSVSWYQQTPGQGLQFLFEYFSETQRNKGNFPGRFSGRQFSNSRSEMNVSTLELGDSALYLCASSRTGTSGYEQYFGPGTRLTVT.

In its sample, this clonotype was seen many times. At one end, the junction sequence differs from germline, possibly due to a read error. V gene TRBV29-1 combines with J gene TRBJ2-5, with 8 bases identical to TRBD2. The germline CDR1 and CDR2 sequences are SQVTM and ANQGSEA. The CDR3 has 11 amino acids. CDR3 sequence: CSVGAGGVSDF. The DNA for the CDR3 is TGCAGCGTTGGGGCGGGGGGAGTCTCGGACTTC.

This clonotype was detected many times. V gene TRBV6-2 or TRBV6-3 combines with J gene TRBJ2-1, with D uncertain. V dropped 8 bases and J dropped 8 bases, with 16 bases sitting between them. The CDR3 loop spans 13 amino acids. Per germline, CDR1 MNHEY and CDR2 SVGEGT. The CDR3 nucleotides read TGTGCCAGCCTCGATTATTGGTTGGATGAGCAGTTCTTC. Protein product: CASLDYWLDEQFF.

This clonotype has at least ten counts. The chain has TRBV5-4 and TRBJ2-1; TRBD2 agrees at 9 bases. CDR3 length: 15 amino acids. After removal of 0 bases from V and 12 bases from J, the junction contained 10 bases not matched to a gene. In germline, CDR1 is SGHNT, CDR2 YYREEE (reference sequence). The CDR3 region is CASSLVERGEGGQFF. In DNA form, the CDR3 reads TGTGCCAGCAGCTTGGTAGAGCGGGGGGAAGGTGGGCAGTTCTTC.

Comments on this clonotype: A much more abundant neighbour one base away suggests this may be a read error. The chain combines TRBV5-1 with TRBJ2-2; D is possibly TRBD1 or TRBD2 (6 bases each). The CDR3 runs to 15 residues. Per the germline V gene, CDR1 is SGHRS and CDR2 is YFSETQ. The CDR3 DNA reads TGCGCCAGCAGACCCGGGACATCGAACACCGGGGGGCTGTTTTTT. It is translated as CASRPGTSNTGGLFF.

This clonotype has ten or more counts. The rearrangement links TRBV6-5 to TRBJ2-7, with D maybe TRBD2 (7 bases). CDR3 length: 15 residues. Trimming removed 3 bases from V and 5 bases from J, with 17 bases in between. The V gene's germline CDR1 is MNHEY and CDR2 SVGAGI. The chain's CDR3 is CASSYYGGRVDEQYF. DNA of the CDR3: TGTGCCAGCAGTTATTACGGGGGGCGGGTGGACGAGCAGTACTTC.

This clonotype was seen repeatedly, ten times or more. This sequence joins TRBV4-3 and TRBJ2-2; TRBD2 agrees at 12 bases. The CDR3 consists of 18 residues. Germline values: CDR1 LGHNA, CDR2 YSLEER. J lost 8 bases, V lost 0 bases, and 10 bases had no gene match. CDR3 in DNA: TGCGCCAGCAGCCAAGATGGTGCCGGACTAGCGGGGAGGGGGGAGCTGTTTTTT. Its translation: CASSQDGAGLAGRGELFF.

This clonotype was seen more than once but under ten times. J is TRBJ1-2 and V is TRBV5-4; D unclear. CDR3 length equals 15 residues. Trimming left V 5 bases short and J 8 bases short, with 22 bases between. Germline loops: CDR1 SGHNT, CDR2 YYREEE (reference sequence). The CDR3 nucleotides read TGTGCCAGCAGACCCGGCGGGCAGGAGGGAAAAGGCTACACCTTC. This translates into CASRPGGQEGKGYTF.

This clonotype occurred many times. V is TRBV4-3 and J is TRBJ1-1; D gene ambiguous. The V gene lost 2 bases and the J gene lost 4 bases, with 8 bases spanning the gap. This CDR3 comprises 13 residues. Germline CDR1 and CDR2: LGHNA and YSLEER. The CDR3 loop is CASSQSGITEAFF. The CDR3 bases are TGCGCCAGCAGCCAATCGGGGATCACTGAAGCTTTCTTT.

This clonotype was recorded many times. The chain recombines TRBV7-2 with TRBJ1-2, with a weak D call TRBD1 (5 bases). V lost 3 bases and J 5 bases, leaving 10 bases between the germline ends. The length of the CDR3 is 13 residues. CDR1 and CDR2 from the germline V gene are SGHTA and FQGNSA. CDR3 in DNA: TGTGCCAGCAGCTTGGGGCCTCCATATGGCTACACCTTC. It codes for CASSLGPPYGYTF.

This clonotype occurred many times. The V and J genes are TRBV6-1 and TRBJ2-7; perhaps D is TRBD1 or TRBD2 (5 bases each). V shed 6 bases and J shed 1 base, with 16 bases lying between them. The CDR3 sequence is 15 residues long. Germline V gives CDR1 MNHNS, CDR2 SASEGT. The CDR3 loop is CASRLGPRGSYEQYV. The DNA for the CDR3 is TGTGCCAGCAGACTGGGACCGAGGGGTTCCTACGAGCAGTACGTC.

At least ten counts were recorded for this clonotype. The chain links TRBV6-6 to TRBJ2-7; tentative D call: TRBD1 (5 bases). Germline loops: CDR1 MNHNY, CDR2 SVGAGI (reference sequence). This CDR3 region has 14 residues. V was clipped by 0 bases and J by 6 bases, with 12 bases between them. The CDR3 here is CASSYSQGPGEQYV. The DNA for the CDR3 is TGTGCCAGCAGTTACTCTCAGGGCCCGGGCGAGCAGTACGTC.

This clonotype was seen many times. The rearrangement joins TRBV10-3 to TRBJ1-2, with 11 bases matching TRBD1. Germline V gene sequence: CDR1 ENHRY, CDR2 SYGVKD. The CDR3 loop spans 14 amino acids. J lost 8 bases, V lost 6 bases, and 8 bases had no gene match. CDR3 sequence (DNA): TGTGCCATCAGCCCCGGACAGGGGGCTGGCGGCTACACCTTC. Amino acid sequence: CAISPGQGAGGYTF.

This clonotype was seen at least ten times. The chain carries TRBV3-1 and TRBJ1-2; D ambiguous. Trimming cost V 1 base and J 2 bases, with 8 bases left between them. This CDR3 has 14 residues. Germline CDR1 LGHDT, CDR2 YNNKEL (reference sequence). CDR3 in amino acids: CASSQGTSNYGYTF. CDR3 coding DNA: TGTGCCAGCAGCCAAGGTACCAGCAACTATGGCTACACCTTC.

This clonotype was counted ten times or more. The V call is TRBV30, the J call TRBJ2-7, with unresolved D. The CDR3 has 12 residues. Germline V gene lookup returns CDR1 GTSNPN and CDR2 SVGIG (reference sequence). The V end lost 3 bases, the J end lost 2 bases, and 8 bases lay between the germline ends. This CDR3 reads CAWRGFPYEQYF. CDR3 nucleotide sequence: TGTGCCTGGAGAGGCTTCCCCTACGAGCAGTACTTC.

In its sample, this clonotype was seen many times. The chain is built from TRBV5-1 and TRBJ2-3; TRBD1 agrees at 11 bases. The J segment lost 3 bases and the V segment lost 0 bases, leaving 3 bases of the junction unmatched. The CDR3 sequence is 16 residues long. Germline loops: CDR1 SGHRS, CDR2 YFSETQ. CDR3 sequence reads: CASSLEDRGLTDTQYF. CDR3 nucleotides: TGCGCCAGCAGCTTGGAGGACAGGGGGCTTACAGATACGCAGTATTTT.

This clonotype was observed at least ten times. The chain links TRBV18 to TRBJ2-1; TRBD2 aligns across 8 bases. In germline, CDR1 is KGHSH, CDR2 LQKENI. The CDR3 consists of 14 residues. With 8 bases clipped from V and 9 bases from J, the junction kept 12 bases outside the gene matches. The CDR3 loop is CASTLAEMNGEQFF. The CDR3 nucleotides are TGTGCCAGCACACTAGCGGAAATGAATGGTGAGCAGTTCTTC.

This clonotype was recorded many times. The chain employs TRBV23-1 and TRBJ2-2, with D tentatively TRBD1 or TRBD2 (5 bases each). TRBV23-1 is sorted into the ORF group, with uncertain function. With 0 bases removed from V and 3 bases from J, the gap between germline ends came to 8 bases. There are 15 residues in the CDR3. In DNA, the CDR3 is TGCGCCAGCAGTCAATCACGAGGGGACACCGGGGAGCTGTTTTTT. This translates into CASSQSRGDTGELFF.

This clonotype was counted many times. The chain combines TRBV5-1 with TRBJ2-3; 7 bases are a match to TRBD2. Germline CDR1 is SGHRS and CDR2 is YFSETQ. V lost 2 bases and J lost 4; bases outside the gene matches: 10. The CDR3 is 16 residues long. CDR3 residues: CASSFGRGVGADTQYF. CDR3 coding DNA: TGCGCCAGCAGCTTTGGGAGGGGCGTAGGCGCAGATACGCAGTATTTT.

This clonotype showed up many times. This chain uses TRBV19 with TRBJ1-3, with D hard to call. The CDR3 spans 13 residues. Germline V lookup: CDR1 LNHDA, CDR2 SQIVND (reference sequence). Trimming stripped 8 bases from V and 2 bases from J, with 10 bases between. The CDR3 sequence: CASGSLAGNTIYF. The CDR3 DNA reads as TGTGCCAGTGGGAGCCTGGCTGGAAACACCATATATTTT.

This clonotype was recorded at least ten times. CDR3 bases: TGTGCCAGCAGTTCCCTTCCGGTCTGGGACGAGCAGTACTTC. This translates into CASSSLPVWDEQYF. The chain joins TRBV7-2 to TRBJ2-7; D is undetermined. The CDR3 sequence is 14 residues long. Germline CDR1 SGHTA, CDR2 FQGNSA. V was clipped by 6 bases and J by 5 bases, with 17 bases between them.

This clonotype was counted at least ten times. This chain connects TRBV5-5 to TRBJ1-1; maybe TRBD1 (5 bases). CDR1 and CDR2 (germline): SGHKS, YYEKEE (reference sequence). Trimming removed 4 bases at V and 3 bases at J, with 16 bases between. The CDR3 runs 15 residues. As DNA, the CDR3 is TGTGCCAGCAGCCAAACCGCGGGACCCTACACTGAAGCTTTCTTT. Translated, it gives CASSQTAGPYTEAFF. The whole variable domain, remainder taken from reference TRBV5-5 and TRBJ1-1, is DAGVTQSPTHLIKTRGQQVTLRCSPISGHKSVSWYQQVLGQGPQFIFQYYEKEERGRGNFPDRFSARQFPNYSSELNVNALLLGDSALYLCASSQTAGPYTEAFFGQGTRLTVV.

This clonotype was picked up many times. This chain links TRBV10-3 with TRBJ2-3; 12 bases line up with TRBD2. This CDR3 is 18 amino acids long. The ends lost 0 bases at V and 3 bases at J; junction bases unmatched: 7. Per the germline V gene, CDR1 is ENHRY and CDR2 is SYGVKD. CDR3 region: CAISESRTSGGWTDTQYF. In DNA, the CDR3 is TGTGCCATCAGTGAGTCGCGAACTAGCGGGGGGTGGACAGATACGCAGTATTTT.

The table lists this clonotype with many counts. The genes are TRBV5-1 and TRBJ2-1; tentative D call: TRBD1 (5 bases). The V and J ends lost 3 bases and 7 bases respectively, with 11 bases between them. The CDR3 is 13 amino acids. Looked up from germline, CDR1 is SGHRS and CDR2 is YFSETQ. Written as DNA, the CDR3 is TGCGCCAGCAGCTATAACCAGGGAAATGAGCAGTTCTTC. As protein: CASSYNQGNEQFF.

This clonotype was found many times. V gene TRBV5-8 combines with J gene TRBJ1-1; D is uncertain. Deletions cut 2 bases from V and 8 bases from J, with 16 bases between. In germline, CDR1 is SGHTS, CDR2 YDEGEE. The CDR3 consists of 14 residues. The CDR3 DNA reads TGTGCCAGCAGCTTTGGGCTGCCTGGGAACGAAGCTTTCTTT. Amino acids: CASSFGLPGNEAFF.

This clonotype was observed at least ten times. The CDR3 region is CATRLRDGNYGYTF. Written as DNA, the CDR3 is TGTGCCACCCGTTTACGGGACGGTAACTATGGCTACACCTTC. The V and J genes are TRBV19 and TRBJ1-2, with a possible D match to TRBD1 (5 bases). V was shortened by 10 bases and J by 1 base, with 16 bases between the two germline ends. The germline V gene has CDR1 LNHDA and CDR2 SQIVND (reference sequence). CDR3 size: 14 residues. The full variable domain, its missing parts supplied by reference TRBV19 and TRBJ1-2, is DGGITQSPKYLFRKEGQNVTLSCEQNLNHDAMYWYRQDPGQGLRLIYYSQIVNDFQKGDIAEGYSVSREKKESFPLTVTSAQKNPTAFYLCATRLRDGNYGYTFGSGTRLTVV.